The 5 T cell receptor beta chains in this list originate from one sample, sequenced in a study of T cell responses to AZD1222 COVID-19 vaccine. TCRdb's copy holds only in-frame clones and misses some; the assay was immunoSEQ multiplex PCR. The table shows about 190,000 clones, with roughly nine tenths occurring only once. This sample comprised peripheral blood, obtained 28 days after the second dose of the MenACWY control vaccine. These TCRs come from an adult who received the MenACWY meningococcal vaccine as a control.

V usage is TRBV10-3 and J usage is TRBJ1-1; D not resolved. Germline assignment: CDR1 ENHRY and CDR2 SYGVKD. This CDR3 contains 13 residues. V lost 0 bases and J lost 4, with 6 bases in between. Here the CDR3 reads CAISESEGTEAFF. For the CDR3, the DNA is TGTGCCATCAGTGAGTCTGAGGGCACTGAAGCTTTCTTT.

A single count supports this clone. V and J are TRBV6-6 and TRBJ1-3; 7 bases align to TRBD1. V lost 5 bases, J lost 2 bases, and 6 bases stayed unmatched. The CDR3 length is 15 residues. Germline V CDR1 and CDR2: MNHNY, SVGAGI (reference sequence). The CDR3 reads CASSRTGDTGNTIYF. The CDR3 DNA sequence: TGTGCCAGCAGTCGTACAGGGGACACTGGAAACACCATATATTTT.

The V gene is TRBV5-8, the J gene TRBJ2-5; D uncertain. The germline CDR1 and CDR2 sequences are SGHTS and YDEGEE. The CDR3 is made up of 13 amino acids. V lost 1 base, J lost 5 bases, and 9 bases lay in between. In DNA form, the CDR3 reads TGTGCCAGCAGCTTGACCTGGTTGGAGACCCAGTACTTC. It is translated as CASSLTWLETQYF.

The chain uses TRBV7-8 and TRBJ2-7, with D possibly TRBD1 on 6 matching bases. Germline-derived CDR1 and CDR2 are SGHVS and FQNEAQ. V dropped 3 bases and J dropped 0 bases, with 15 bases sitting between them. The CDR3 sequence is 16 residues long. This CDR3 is CASSLGALIPSYEQYF. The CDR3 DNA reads TGTGCCAGCAGCTTGGGGGCTCTTATCCCCTCCTACGAGCAGTACTTC.

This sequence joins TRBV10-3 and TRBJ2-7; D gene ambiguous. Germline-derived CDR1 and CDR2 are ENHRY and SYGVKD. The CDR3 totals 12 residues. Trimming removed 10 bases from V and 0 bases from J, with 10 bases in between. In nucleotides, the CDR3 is TGTGCCACCTCACCTAGCTCCTACGAGCAGTACTTC. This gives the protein CATSPSSYEQYF.